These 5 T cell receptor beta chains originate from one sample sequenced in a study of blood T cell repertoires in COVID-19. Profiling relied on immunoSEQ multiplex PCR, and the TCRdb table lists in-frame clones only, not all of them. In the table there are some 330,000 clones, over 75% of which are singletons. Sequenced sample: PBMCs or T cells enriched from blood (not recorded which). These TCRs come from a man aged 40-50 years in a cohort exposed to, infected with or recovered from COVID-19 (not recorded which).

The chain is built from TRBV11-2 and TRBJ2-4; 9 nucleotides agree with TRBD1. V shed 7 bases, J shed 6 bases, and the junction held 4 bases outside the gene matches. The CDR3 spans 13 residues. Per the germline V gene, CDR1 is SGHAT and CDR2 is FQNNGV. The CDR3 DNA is TGTGCCAGCACCTGGGGACAGGGAAACATTCAGTACTTC. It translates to CASTWGQGNIQYF.

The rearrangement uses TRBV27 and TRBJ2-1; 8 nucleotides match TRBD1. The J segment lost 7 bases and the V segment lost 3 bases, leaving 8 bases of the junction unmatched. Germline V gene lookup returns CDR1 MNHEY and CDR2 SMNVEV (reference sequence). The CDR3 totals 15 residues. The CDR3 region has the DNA TGTGCCAGCAGTTTCTCCTGGACAGGGCATAATGAGCAGTTCTTC. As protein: CASSFSWTGHNEQFF.

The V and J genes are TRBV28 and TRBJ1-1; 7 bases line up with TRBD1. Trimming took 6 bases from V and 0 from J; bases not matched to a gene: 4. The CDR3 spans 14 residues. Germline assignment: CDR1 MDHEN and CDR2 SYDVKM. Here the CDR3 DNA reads TGTGCCAGCAGCTTGGACAGGCTGAACACTGAAGCTTTCTTT. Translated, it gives CASSLDRLNTEAFF.

The CDR3, as DNA: TGTGCCAGTAGACCGGGACTAGCGCCCCCAGGAGCCAAAAACATTCAGTACTTC. As protein: CASRPGLAPPGAKNIQYF. This chain joins TRBV19 and TRBJ2-4, with 10 bases aligning to TRBD2. This CDR3 is built from 18 residues. With 6 bases clipped from V and 0 bases from J, the junction kept 11 bases outside the gene matches. Germline CDR1 LNHDA, CDR2 SQIVND (reference sequence).

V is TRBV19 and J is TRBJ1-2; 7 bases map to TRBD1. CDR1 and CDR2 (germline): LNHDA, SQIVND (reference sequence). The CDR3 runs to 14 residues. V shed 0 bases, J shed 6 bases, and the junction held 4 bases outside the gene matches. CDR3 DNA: TGTGCCAGTAGTATAGATAGGGGGCTGGATGGCTACACCTTC. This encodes CASSIDRGLDGYTF.